These 21 T cell receptor beta chains came from one sample sequenced in a study of blood T cell repertoires in COVID-19. Some clones are missing from TCRdb's copy, which holds only in-frame ones; the method was immunoSEQ multiplex PCR. Here the sample spans a few hundred thousand clones, more than 90% being singletons. The sample was PBMCs or T cells enriched from blood (not recorded which). The receptors here all came from a woman aged 25-40 years who had recovered from COVID-19.

V gene TRBV30 combines with J gene TRBJ2-3; D gene ambiguous. The ends were cut back, 3 bases at V and 0 bases at J, with 13 bases in the middle. CDR1 GTSNPN and CDR2 SVGIG come from the germline V gene (reference sequence). The CDR3 consists of 15 residues. Here the CDR3 reads CAWSLGSFSTDTQYF. Written as DNA, the CDR3 is TGTGCCTGGAGCCTAGGAAGTTTTAGCACAGATACGCAGTATTTT.

V is TRBV18 and J is TRBJ2-3; D perhaps matches TRBD2 (6 bases). Germline loops: CDR1 KGHSH, CDR2 LQKENI. The CDR3 has 15 residues. Deletions cut 10 bases from V and 2 bases from J, with 19 bases between. The CDR3 region is CATRNSGTSTDTQYF. CDR3 DNA: TGTGCCACGAGGAATAGCGGCACATCCACAGATACGCAGTATTTT.

In its sample, this clone was seen a few times. The V call is TRBV18, the J call TRBJ1-1, with D possibly matching TRBD1 (6 bases). CDR3 size: 13 residues. Trimming stripped 8 bases from V and 1 base from J, with 11 bases between. Germline values: CDR1 KGHSH, CDR2 LQKENI. CDR3 residues: CASGGQWNTEAFF. CDR3 DNA: TGTGCCAGCGGAGGACAGTGGAACACTGAAGCTTTCTTT.

The chain is built from TRBV7-9 and TRBJ1-4; 9 bases match TRBD1. Germline V gene data show CDR1 as SEHNR and CDR2 as FQNEAQ (reference sequence). CDR3 size: 14 residues. V lost 4 bases, J lost 8 bases, and 5 bases stayed unmatched. The CDR3 protein is CASSSGTGNEKLFF. The CDR3 DNA follows: TGTGCCAGCAGCTCCGGGACAGGGAACGAAAAACTGTTTTTT.

The V gene is TRBV19, the J gene TRBJ1-2, with a weak D call TRBD1 (5 bases). In germline, CDR1 is LNHDA, CDR2 SQIVND (reference sequence). Trimming cost V 4 bases and J 4 bases, with 10 bases left between them. This CDR3 contains 13 residues. The CDR3, as DNA: TGTGCCAGTAGTACTCAGGGTAGCTATGGCTACACCTTC. The encoded protein is CASSTQGSYGYTF.

CDR3 in DNA: TGTGCCATCAGTAGAGGGGGCGCGGGGTCACCCCTCCACTTT. It translates to CAISRGGAGSPLHF. The chain carries TRBV10-3 and TRBJ1-6; 7 bases fit TRBD1. Germline trimming cut 5 bases from V and 10 bases from J; bases unmatched to any gene: 8. The CDR3 sequence is 14 residues long. Per the germline V gene, CDR1 is ENHRY and CDR2 is SYGVKD.

This chain joins TRBV28 and TRBJ2-2; 9 bases align to TRBD1. CDR1 is MDHEN and CDR2 is SYDVKM in the germline V gene. The CDR3 is 21 residues long. The ends lost 3 bases at V and 6 bases at J; junction bases unmatched: 23. The CDR3 region has the DNA TGTGCCAGCAGTTTCGGGACAGGGAATGGGTCTAAGATAGGTACGGCCGGGGAGCTGTTTTTT. Amino acids: CASSFGTGNGSKIGTAGELFF. Full variable domain (rest looked up from reference TRBV28 and TRBJ2-2): DVKVTQSSRYLVKRTGEKVFLECVQDMDHENMFWYRQDPGLGLRLIYFSYDVKMKEKGDIPEGYSVSREKKERFSLILESASTNQTSMYLCASSFGTGNGSKIGTAGELFFGEGSRLTVL.

The V gene is TRBV21-1, the J gene TRBJ2-3; no DNA check was done on the table's D call, TRBD2. TRBV21-1 is flagged as a pseudogene. CDR3 length equals 18 residues. The chain's CDR3 is CASSKGLLSGGSTDTQYF. CDR3 DNA: TGTGCCAGCAGCAAAGGGCTCCTGTCGGGAGGGAGCACAGATACGCAGTATTTT.

This rearrangement joins TRBV2 to TRBJ1-5, with 9 bases fitting TRBD1. V shed 8 bases, J shed 0 bases, and the junction held 8 bases outside the gene matches. The CDR3 consists of 16 residues. CDR1 SNHLY and CDR2 FYNNEI come from the germline V gene. CDR3 region: CASARDRVYSNQPQHF. In DNA form, the CDR3 reads TGTGCCAGCGCTCGGGACAGGGTCTATAGCAATCAGCCCCAGCATTTT.

This rearrangement joins TRBV7-8 to TRBJ2-1; 8 positions agree with TRBD2. CDR1 and CDR2 from the germline V gene are SGHVS and FQNEAQ. The length of the CDR3 is 16 residues. After removal of 2 bases from V and 2 bases from J, the junction contained 5 bases not matched to a gene. Written as DNA, the CDR3 is TGTGCCAGCAGCTTACAGCGGGGGATCACCTACAATGAGCAGTTCTTC. Amino acid sequence: CASSLQRGITYNEQFF.

V is TRBV7-8 and J is TRBJ2-7; D ambiguous. The V gene's germline CDR1 is SGHVS and CDR2 FQNEAQ. V lost 8 bases, J lost 0 bases, and 14 bases lay in between. The CDR3 sequence is 14 residues long. CDR3 protein: CASRLGRFSYEQYF. CDR3 coding DNA: TGTGCCAGCCGACTCGGTAGGTTCTCCTACGAGCAGTACTTC.

J is TRBJ2-7 and V is TRBV2, with 7 bases lining up with TRBD1. V lost 6 bases to trimming and J lost 2 bases; unmatched junction nucleotides: 4. The CDR3 is 13 amino acids. Per the germline V gene, CDR1 is SNHLY and CDR2 is FYNNEI. CDR3 bases: TGTGCCAGCAGAAGGGGGCGCCCCTACGAGCAGTACTTC. Translating it yields CASRRGRPYEQYF.

The chain joins TRBV15 to TRBJ1-2, with D possibly matching TRBD1 (6 bases). This CDR3 has 18 residues. The germline V gene has CDR1 LNHNV and CDR2 YYDKDF (reference sequence). Deletions cut 0 bases from V and 2 bases from J, with 19 bases between. CDR3 DNA: TGTGCCACCAGCAGAGAGCGGGTTGGGTCAGGGGCAAACTATGGCTACACCTTC. It specifies CATSRERVGSGANYGYTF.

The V and J genes are TRBV28 and TRBJ2-7; TRBD2 agrees at 12 bases. The length of the CDR3 is 14 residues. Trimming cost V 5 bases and J 6 bases; bases outside gene matches: 5. CDR1 is MDHEN and CDR2 is SYDVKM in the germline V gene. The CDR3 protein is CASSPSGGVGEQYF. The CDR3 DNA sequence: TGTGCCAGCAGTCCTAGCGGGGGGGTAGGCGAGCAGTACTTC.

The chain has TRBV5-4 and TRBJ1-1; 7 bases match TRBD1. The V and J ends lost 4 bases and 1 base, in that order; junction bases with no gene match: 4. Germline V gene sequence: CDR1 SGHNT, CDR2 YYREEE (reference sequence). CDR3 size: 14 residues. This CDR3 reads CASSQGGANTEAFF. Here the CDR3 DNA reads TGTGCCAGCAGCCAGGGGGGCGCGAACACTGAAGCTTTCTTT.

The V and J genes are TRBV19 and TRBJ2-3, with a weak D call TRBD2 (6 bases). Germline lookup yields CDR1 LNHDA and CDR2 SQIVND (reference sequence). The length of the CDR3 is 14 residues. Trimming shortened V by 3 bases and J by 4 bases, and 11 bases separated the two germline ends. The CDR3 is CASSISGTSDTQYF. CDR3 DNA: TGTGCCAGTAGTATCTCAGGGACTTCAGATACGCAGTATTTT.

For the CDR3, the DNA is TGTGCCACCGGCGGAACAGGGAGCAATCAGCCCCAGCATTTT. Its protein product is CATGGTGSNQPQHF. This chain connects TRBV28 to TRBJ1-5, with D possibly matching TRBD1 (6 bases). Germline CDR1 and CDR2: MDHEN and SYDVKM. The CDR3 runs 14 residues. V was trimmed by 10 bases and J by 1 base, leaving 14 bases between them.

CDR3 sequence reads: CASSFFQETQYF. DNA for the CDR3: TGTGCCAGCAGCTTCTTCCAAGAGACCCAGTACTTC. This chain connects TRBV7-8 to TRBJ2-5, with D unclear. V shed 3 bases and J shed 1 base, with 3 bases lying between them. The CDR3 covers 12 residues. Looked up from germline, CDR1 is SGHVS and CDR2 is FQNEAQ.

This sequence joins TRBV6-1 and TRBJ1-1; D remains ambiguous. Trimming pared 2 bases from V and 5 bases from J, leaving 9 bases between. Germline V gene data show CDR1 as MNHNS and CDR2 as SASEGT. This CDR3 is 13 amino acids long. The CDR3: CASSELGPTEAFF. The CDR3 coding sequence is TGTGCCAGCAGTGAATTGGGCCCGACTGAAGCTTTCTTT.

On this clone itself: A read error may account for a junction end that differs from germline. J is TRBJ2-1 and V is TRBV5-1, with 10 bases matching TRBD2. CDR1 is SGHRS, CDR2 YFSETQ, per germline. The CDR3 sequence is 18 residues long. CDR3 region: CASFEGSSGSSSSNEQFF. The CDR3 bases are TGCGCCAGCTTCGAGGGCTCTAGCGGGAGTAGTTCCTCCAATGAGCAGTTCTTC.

The rearrangement joins TRBV6-5 to TRBJ1-3; weak D call: TRBD1 (6 bases). V lost 6 bases and J 0 bases, leaving 12 bases between the germline ends. Per germline, CDR1 MNHEY and CDR2 SVGAGI. The CDR3 is 15 amino acids. The CDR3 DNA reads TGTGCCAGCAGCACAACAGGGCACTCTGGAAACACCATATATTTT. Amino acids: CASSTTGHSGNTIYF.